The present TCR beta chain was sequenced within a study of regulatory T cells in long-lasting Graves disease. The CDR3 runs 14 residues. V was shortened by 11 bases and J by 2 bases, with 18 bases between the two germline ends. Germline CDR1 SEHNR, CDR2 FQNEAQ (reference sequence). In its sample, this clonotype was seen many times. Time point indicated: newly diagnosed GD, antithyroid drugs for less than 3 months. Extracted RNA from PBMCs served as the source of the TCR library. Sequencing libraries for TCR beta were prepared with iRepertoire HTBI primers and Arm-PCR of CDR3 regions. TCRdb itself ran the multiplex PCR reads through MiXCR, one entry per CDR3 protein. The sample lists roughly 420,000 distinct CDR3 sequences; approximately 15% were seen once. The sample was also linked to a second study, of T cells in Graves' hyperthyroidism and ophthalmopathy. That report adds: The study used the HTBI primer set for a first-round RT-PCR of the TCR CDR3. Most thyroid clonotypes expanded above 0.001 appeared in blood too.

J is TRBJ1-1 and V is TRBV7-9; the D gene is possibly TRBD1 (6 bases). This receptor was taken from a woman aged 45 to 65 with Graves disease. The sample in question was peripheral blood mononuclear cells (PBMCs), obtained at new diagnosis, from a patient treated with antithyroid drugs. This chain's CDR3 is CASRRDRPNTEAFF. The DNA of the CDR3 is TGTGCCTCCAGAAGAGACAGGCCCAACACTGAAGCTTTCTTT.